Below are 24 T cell receptor beta chains sequenced from a single sample in a study of blood T cells in healthy people across ages. With a J-beta primer mix and a sample-barcoded 5' primer, a second PCR ran roughly 6 to 12 cycles. MiXCR was run by TCRdb on the 5' RACE reads, yielding one entry per CDR3 protein. The sample includes hundreds of thousands of distinct CDR3 sequences, around 49% seen only once; the top ten take 13%. Specimen: blood. These receptors were taken from a man aged 25-45 years in good health.

The rearrangement joins TRBV12-3 or TRBV12-4 to TRBJ2-7; no reliable D call. Trimming stripped 6 bases from V and 3 bases from J, with 9 bases between. This CDR3 is built from 12 residues. The CDR3 is CASSQVLYEQYF. As DNA, the CDR3 is TGTGCCAGCAGCCAGGTTCTCTACGAGCAGTACTTC.

The genes are TRBV2 and TRBJ2-3; D is ambiguous. V lost 7 bases, J lost 4 bases, and 15 bases lay in between. Per germline, CDR1 SNHLY and CDR2 FYNNEI. The CDR3 is made up of 14 amino acids. CDR3 loop: CASTNTTWADTQYF. CDR3 bases: TGTGCCAGCACTAATACTACGTGGGCAGATACGCAGTATTTT.

In this sample, this clonotype turned up once. The gene calls are TRBV7-8 and TRBJ2-5; the D gene is possibly TRBD1 (5 bases). The J call is uncertain, as TRBJ2-7 better fits the DNA end. The CDR3 is 13 residues long. Germline V CDR1 and CDR2: SGHVS, FQNEAQ. CDR3 amino acids: CASSPREMYEQYF. CDR3 nucleotide sequence: TGTGCCAGCAGCCCCAGGGAAATGTACGAGCAGTACTTC.

This clonotype was observed a few times. The chain joins TRBV27 to TRBJ2-7, with D possibly TRBD1 on 5 matching bases. This CDR3 contains 13 residues. The germline V gene has CDR1 MNHEY and CDR2 SMNVEV (reference sequence). Trimming left V 1 base short and J 2 bases short, with 6 bases between. CDR3 coding DNA: TGTGCCAGCAGTTTATGGGGCCCCTACGAGCAGTACTTC. Amino acid sequence: CASSLWGPYEQYF.

As for this clonotype: At one boundary the junction diverges from the germline segment, which might be a read error. The rearrangement links TRBV4-1 to TRBJ2-1; D is perhaps TRBD1 (6 bases). The germline V gene has CDR1 MGHRA and CDR2 YSYEKL. This CDR3 has 13 amino acids. CDR3 protein: CAGSLEDSNEQFF. The CDR3 region has the DNA TGCGCCGGCAGCCTGGAGGACAGCAATGAGCAGTTCTTC.

This clonotype was counted a few times. CDR3 in amino acids: CASSLNRAPYEQYF. The CDR3 DNA reads TGTGCCAGCAGCTTAAACAGGGCACCCTACGAGCAGTACTTC. The chain joins TRBV11-2 to TRBJ2-5; D may be TRBD1 (6 bases). The DNA end lines up better with TRBJ2-7; the J call may be wrong. This CDR3 comprises 14 residues. The germline V gene has CDR1 SGHAT and CDR2 FQNNGV.

The CDR3 is CASTLSGRTSGGELFF. CDR3 coding DNA: TGTGCCAGCACTCTCTCGGGACGGACTTCGGGCGGGGAGCTGTTTTTT. This sequence joins TRBV6-2 or TRBV6-3 and TRBJ2-2, with D perhaps assigned TRBD1 or TRBD2 (5 bases each). The CDR3 runs to 16 residues. From germline, CDR1 is MNHEY and CDR2 SVGEGT. Trimming shortened V by 7 bases and J by 7 bases, and 22 bases separated the two germline ends.

The J gene is TRBJ2-2, the V gene TRBV5-5; D remains unclear. The length of the CDR3 is 13 residues. Germline assignment: CDR1 SGHKS and CDR2 YYEKEE (reference sequence). The ends were cut back, 3 bases at V and 7 bases at J, with 10 bases in the middle. Here the CDR3 DNA reads TGTGCCAGCAGCTCCGATGGGCTCGGGGAGCTGTTTTTT. This gives the protein CASSSDGLGELFF.

The V and J genes are TRBV20-1 and TRBJ2-7; no clear D. Germline lookup yields CDR1 DFQATT and CDR2 SNEGSKA (reference sequence). The CDR3 runs 12 residues. V lost 3 bases and J 3 bases, leaving 9 bases between the germline ends. The CDR3 region is CSASKELYEQYF. In nucleotides, the CDR3 is TGCAGTGCTAGCAAGGAGCTCTACGAGCAGTACTTC.

The J gene is TRBJ1-1, the V gene TRBV3-1; 9 bases fit TRBD1. CDR1 and CDR2 (germline): LGHDT, YNNKEL (reference sequence). The CDR3 extends over 18 amino acids. J gave up 1 base and V 1 base, and 10 bases lay outside the gene matches. CDR3 protein: CASSQGTRQGETNTEAFF. As DNA, the CDR3 is TGTGCCAGCAGCCAAGGAACCCGACAGGGGGAAACGAACACTGAAGCTTTCTTT.

This clonotype came up a few times. The chain couples TRBV28 to TRBJ2-2, with D maybe TRBD2 (5 bases). Trimming removed 5 bases at V and 6 bases at J, with 19 bases between. This CDR3 contains 16 residues. The germline V gene has CDR1 MDHEN and CDR2 SYDVKM. CDR3 in amino acids: CASSPKDGVAPGELFF. CDR3 sequence (DNA): TGTGCCAGCAGTCCAAAGGACGGGGTCGCGCCCGGGGAGCTGTTTTTT.

This clonotype has a handful of counts. This chain joins TRBV7-6 and TRBJ2-7; D is ambiguous. CDR1 is SGHVS and CDR2 is FNYEAQ in the germline V gene. V was clipped by 3 bases and J by 7 bases, with 10 bases between them. This CDR3 has 12 amino acids. CDR3 sequence: CASSFSSNEQYF. DNA for the CDR3: TGTGCCAGCAGCTTTAGCAGCAATGAGCAGTACTTC.

This sequence joins TRBV7-8 and TRBJ2-4; the match to TRBD1 covers 9 bases. The CDR3 runs to 21 residues. V lost 2 bases to trimming and J lost 0 bases; unmatched junction nucleotides: 17. Per germline, CDR1 SGHVS and CDR2 FQNEAQ. The CDR3 loop is CASSLLVVRDRDFLAKNIQYF. The CDR3 DNA reads as TGTGCCAGCAGCTTATTGGTCGTGCGGGACAGGGACTTTTTAGCCAAAAACATTCAGTACTTC.

As to this clonotype: One end of the junction does not line up with germline, which may come from a read error. V usage is TRBV2 and J usage is TRBJ2-5; 10 bases are a match to TRBD1. The germline V gene has CDR1 SNHLY and CDR2 FYNNEI. This CDR3 comprises 15 residues. CDR3 amino acids: CASSVDRGYQETRYF. CDR3 in DNA: TGTGCCAGCAGTGTGGACAGGGGGTACCAAGAGACCCGGTACTTC.

This rearrangement joins TRBV7-6 to TRBJ2-1; weak D call: TRBD2 (5 bases). The germline CDR1 and CDR2 sequences are SGHVS and FNYEAQ. V lost 5 bases and J lost 7, with 12 bases in between. The CDR3 covers 13 residues. CDR3 DNA sequence: TGTGCCAGCAGCCCAGAACGGGGAAATGAGCAGTTCTTC. It is translated as CASSPERGNEQFF.

The rearrangement links TRBV2 to TRBJ2-7; unclear D gene. The DNA end lines up better with TRBJ2-5; the J call may be wrong. Germline assignment: CDR1 SNHLY and CDR2 FYNNEI. The CDR3 extends over 12 amino acids. The CDR3 spells CASKGEDETQYF. The CDR3, as DNA: TGTGCCAGCAAAGGCGAGGATGAGACCCAGTACTTC.

This clonotype was picked up a small number of times. This sequence joins TRBV5-1 and TRBJ2-1; TRBD2 aligns across 9 bases. V was clipped by 4 bases and J by 7 bases; unmatched bases: 9. CDR1 SGHRS and CDR2 YFSETQ come from the germline V gene. This CDR3 is 15 amino acids long. The CDR3: CASSPLAGAQNEQFF. In DNA, the CDR3 is TGCGCCAGCAGCCCGTTAGCGGGGGCCCAAAATGAGCAGTTCTTC.

A few counts support this clonotype. The chain combines TRBV10-3 with TRBJ2-3; no clear D gene. V lost 0 bases to trimming and J lost 5 bases, with 12 bases between them. CDR3 length: 15 residues. Germline CDR1 ENHRY, CDR2 SYGVKD. The CDR3 here is CAISESIGRRDTQYF. For the CDR3, the DNA is TGTGCCATCAGTGAGTCGATAGGCAGACGAGATACGCAGTATTTT.

CDR3 in amino acids: CASSVTVGQYNEQYF. The CDR3 DNA follows: TGTGCCAGCAGCGTAACCGTGGGACAGTACAATGAGCAGTACTTC. The chain recombines TRBV9 with TRBJ2-5, with 7 bases that match TRBD1. CDR3 length: 15 residues. The germline gives CDR1 SGDLS, CDR2 YYNGEE. The trim removed 1 base at V and 11 bases at J, leaving 14 bases unmatched.

V and J are TRBV6-1 and TRBJ2-7; 10 bases line up with TRBD2. The V segment lost 7 bases and the J segment 7 bases; nucleotides outside the gene matches: 22. The CDR3 is made up of 18 amino acids. Germline V gene data show CDR1 as MNHNS and CDR2 as SASEGT. CDR3 nucleotide sequence: TGTGCCAGCATGAATAGCGGGGGGTTCCTTCACCAACACAATGAGCAGTACTTC. It encodes CASMNSGGFLHQHNEQYF.

The V call is TRBV7-2, the J call TRBJ1-5; D is ambiguous. The CDR3 is 15 amino acids. Germline CDR1 is SGHTA and CDR2 is FQGNSA. V dropped 0 bases and J dropped 5 bases, with 11 bases sitting between them. This CDR3 reads CASSLATASHQPQHF. The CDR3 DNA reads as TGTGCCAGCAGCTTAGCCACAGCATCTCATCAGCCCCAGCATTTT.

This clonotype was recorded a few times. J is TRBJ1-1 and V is TRBV20-1; 12 nucleotides line up with TRBD1. Germline V gene data show CDR1 as DFQATT and CDR2 as SNEGSKA (reference sequence). The V gene end was trimmed by 6 bases and the J gene end by 4 bases; junction bases not matched to a gene: 12. This CDR3 is built from 16 residues. CDR3 DNA: TGCAGTGCGTACCGGGACAGGGGGCGGACTGGCACTGAAGCTTTCTTT. Translated, it gives CSAYRDRGRTGTEAFF.

The chain is built from TRBV13 and TRBJ2-1, with D maybe TRBD2 (6 bases). The length of the CDR3 is 15 residues. Germline lookup yields CDR1 PRHDT and CDR2 FYEKMQ (reference sequence). With 8 bases removed from V and 8 bases from J, the gap between germline ends came to 22 bases. The CDR3 DNA is TGTGCCAGCCGCGTACCTAGCGAACCCACGGATGAGCAGTTCTTC. It yields the protein CASRVPSEPTDEQFF.

This clonotype was detected only a few times. The CDR3 is CASSRGTGPLEKLFF. In nucleotides, the CDR3 is TGCGCCAGCAGCCGCGGGACAGGCCCATTAGAAAAACTGTTTTTT. The chain links TRBV4-1 to TRBJ1-4; 8 positions agree with TRBD1. From germline, CDR1 is MGHRA and CDR2 YSYEKL. Trimming at V came to 4 bases and at J to 8 bases, leaving 9 bases not matched to a gene. The CDR3 loop spans 15 amino acids.